These T cell receptor beta chains were read from a single sample in a study of neurological immune-mediated disorders. One entry per CDR3 protein, called by TCRdb with MiXCR from the 5' RACE reads. Altogether 45,000 to 50,000 distinct CDR3 sequences are present, roughly 4% being singletons, with the ten largest covering 5.5% to 6%. What was sequenced was PBMCs. Receptor source: a woman in her fifties or sixties with multiple sclerosis. CDR3s include the opening cysteine and the closing phenylalanine or tryptophan. Fields, in order: D gene, J gene, clone size, V gene, CDR3 protein, CDR3 DNA. A D gene is named only where the DNA matches it firmly. Part of the rows lack a size; the others show once, few, many or a class for expanded clones.

>-|TRBJ2-1|-|TRBV4-2
CASSQASEQNEQFF
TGTGCCAGCAGCCAAGCCTCCGAACAGAATGAGCAGTTCTTC
>-|TRBJ1-2|-|TRBV5-1
CASSFGGYYGYTF
TGCGCCAGCAGCTTTGGGGGCTACTATGGCTACACCTTC
>-|TRBJ1-6|many|TRBV20-1
CSASQGVGFWDNSPLHF
TGCAGTGCTAGTCAGGGTGTAGGATTTTGGGATAATTCACCCCTCCACTTT
>-|TRBJ2-5|few|TRBV9
CASSVVGGQETQYF
TGTGCCAGCAGCGTAGTAGGGGGCCAAGAGACCCAGTACTTC
>-|TRBJ2-7|few|TRBV28
CASSSIDQRYEQYF
TGTGCCAGCAGTTCGATAGACCAGCGATACGAGCAGTACTTC
>-|TRBJ2-1|many|TRBV20-1
CSAEGPAYNEQFF
TGCAGTGCTGAAGGACCGGCCTACAATGAGCAGTTCTTC
>-|TRBJ2-1|many|TRBV5-1
CASSLDRGGYNEQFF
TGCGCCAGCAGCTTGGACAGGGGGGGATACAATGAGCAGTTCTTC
>-|TRBJ2-7|many|TRBV5-1
CASSYTDPTSYEQYF
TGCGCCAGCAGCTACACGGACCCAACCTCCTACGAGCAGTACTTC
>TRBD1|TRBJ2-3|many|TRBV20-1
CSASRDRGQGDTQYF
TGCAGTGCTAGCCGGGACAGGGGGCAAGGAGATACGCAGTATTTT
>-|TRBJ2-3|few|TRBV3-1
CASSQDLGLSTDTQYF
TGTGCCAGCAGCCAAGATCTGGGACTTTCCACAGATACGCAGTATTTT
>-|TRBJ2-5|many|TRBV28
CATQGGGARETQYF
TGTGCCACCCAGGGGGGGGGCGCCCGAGAGACCCAGTACTTC
>-|TRBJ1-1|few|TRBV20-1
CSAPRDLNTEAFF
TGCAGTGCTCCCCGGGACCTGAACACTGAAGCTTTCTTT
>TRBD1|TRBJ2-3|-|TRBV5-1
CASSLRQGSSTDTQYF
TGCGCCAGCAGCTTGAGACAGGGGTCTAGCACAGATACGCAGTATTTT
>-|TRBJ2-2|many|TRBV5-1
CASSLRDTGELFF
TGCGCCAGCAGCCTCAGAGACACCGGGGAGCTGTTTTTT
>-|TRBJ2-5|many|TRBV20-1
CSGLTGMIATQYF
TGCAGTGGCCTTACAGGGATGATAGCGACCCAGTACTTC
>-|TRBJ2-2|medium-sized|TRBV20-1
CSARSPQGAGELFF
TGCAGTGCTAGGAGCCCCCAAGGCGCCGGGGAGCTGTTTTTT
>TRBD2|TRBJ2-3|many|TRBV19
CASSIRLAESTDTQYF
TGTGCCAGTAGTATCAGGCTAGCGGAAAGCACAGATACGCAGTATTTT
>-|TRBJ1-1|many|TRBV2
CASSGSGVLGFGAFF
TGTGCCAGCAGTGGAAGTGGGGTGTTGGGGTTTGGAGCTTTCTTT
>TRBD1|TRBJ1-1|many|TRBV15
CATSRGLTGTDTEAFF
TGTGCCACCAGCAGAGGTCTGACAGGGACGGACACTGAAGCTTTCTTT
>TRBD2|TRBJ2-1|-|TRBV10-2
CASSEYGGRSNNEQFF
TGCGCCAGCAGTGAGTATGGCGGGAGAAGCAACAATGAGCAGTTCTTC
>TRBD1|TRBJ1-2|many|TRBV29-1
CGTGRGHPPGGYTF
TGCGGGACGGGCAGGGGGCATCCCCCAGGAGGCTACACCTTC
>-|TRBJ2-3|many|TRBV20-1
CSADPRVGDTQYF
TGCAGTGCTGACCCGCGGGTTGGGGATACGCAGTATTTT
>-|TRBJ1-1|many|TRBV20-1
CSAPPRATEAFF
TGCAGTGCTCCCCCCAGGGCCACTGAAGCTTTCTTT
>TRBD1|TRBJ1-2|many|TRBV28
CASSLLGQGKGYGYTF
TGTGCCAGCAGTTTACTGGGACAGGGAAAGGGCTATGGCTACACCTTC
>-|TRBJ1-1|few|TRBV9
CASSPGHRNTEAFF
TGTGCCAGCAGCCCGGGACATCGGAACACTGAAGCTTTCTTT
>TRBD1|TRBJ2-7|many|TRBV20-1
CSASRGQGAYEQYF
TGCAGTGCTAGCCGTGGACAGGGGGCCTACGAGCAGTACTTC
>-|TRBJ2-5|few|TRBV20-1
CSAPGLPQETQYF
TGCAGTGCTCCCGGACTCCCCCAAGAGACCCAGTACTTC